A selection of T cell receptor beta chains follows, all from one sample in a study of T cell clonotyping in hematopoietic cell transplantation. Repertoires were generated with immunoSEQ multiplex PCR, while TCRdb's copy carries only in-frame clones and drops some. Among about 16,000 clones, 70% to 90% were seen once, and the ten largest hold 3.5% to 4.5%. The specimen was peripheral blood mononuclear cells. These receptors all stem from a woman aged 40 to 55 in good health. Some clones in this sample may be carry-over from other donors' samples. Each CDR3 is given with its conserved first and last residue.

v_call: TRBV7-2; cdr3_aa: CASSLERVETQYF
v_call: TRBV25-1; cdr3_aa: CASRTGSGSYEQYF
v_call: TRBV27; cdr3_aa: CASSLSMRKGVTEAFF
v_call: TRBV5-4; cdr3_aa: CASSLAEGAYEQYF
v_call: TRBV7-2; cdr3_aa: CASSLVGGASQLAEAFF
v_call: TRBV7-9; cdr3_aa: CASSLALAGLSTDTQYF
v_call: TRBV9; cdr3_aa: CASSVATSAGQETQYF
v_call: TRBV28; cdr3_aa: CASSFYGGRNQPQHF
v_call: TRBV29-1; cdr3_aa: CSVEESGYTF
v_call: TRBV19; cdr3_aa: CASSAIGGNNEKLFF
v_call: TRBV7-8; cdr3_aa: CASRPRLAGKEQFF
v_call: TRBV28; cdr3_aa: CASSSNRVGDRALGTEAFF
v_call: TRBV5-1; cdr3_aa: CASSLTTGGRYEQYF
v_call: TRBV2; cdr3_aa: CASRETGVDYNEQFF
v_call: TRBV9; cdr3_aa: CASSPHTGASYEQYF
v_call: TRBV6-6; cdr3_aa: CASSYSANMANTIYF
v_call: TRBV7-8; cdr3_aa: CASSPRRDWETQYF
v_call: TRBV2; cdr3_aa: CASSSSGTGSDEQFF
v_call: TRBV6-6; cdr3_aa: CASSPHRNTDTQYF
v_call: TRBV7-2; cdr3_aa: CASSLAAGRQTQYF
v_call: TRBV30; cdr3_aa: CAWSNGNSGNTIYF
v_call: TRBV9; cdr3_aa: CASSVAHISGTSGNTDYEQYF
v_call: TRBV9; cdr3_aa: CASSVGRRLAGEGETQYF
v_call: TRBV7-2; cdr3_aa: CASSLDETSGDEQYF
v_call: TRBV7-9; cdr3_aa: CASSLAHETGVEQYF
v_call: TRBV29-1; cdr3_aa: CSVGGIMRWETQYF
v_call: TRBV18; cdr3_aa: CASSREVNYEQYF
v_call: TRBV12-5; cdr3_aa: CASAPGGLEQPQHF
v_call: TRBV29-1; cdr3_aa: CSVRQETQYF
v_call: TRBV25-1; cdr3_aa: CASSALAANTGELFF
v_call: TRBV2; cdr3_aa: CASISGQNYGYTF
v_call: TRBV7-2; cdr3_aa: CASSARLVGSIQFF
v_call: TRBV6-5; cdr3_aa: CASRESSFGGYTF
v_call: TRBV27; cdr3_aa: CATGPGSNEQFF
v_call: TRBV28; cdr3_aa: CASSLSSGPYNEQFF
v_call: TRBV5-1; cdr3_aa: CASSFGTHREAFF
v_call: TRBV19; cdr3_aa: CASGSGGNTGELFF
v_call: TRBV19; cdr3_aa: CASTGTFSGNTIYF
v_call: TRBV29-1; cdr3_aa: CSVDASGGYTF
v_call: TRBV19; cdr3_aa: CASSPPSLDTQYF
v_call: TRBV6-1; cdr3_aa: CASRQRDYGYTF
v_call: TRBV25-1; cdr3_aa: CASSEEFRYGYTF
v_call: TRBV6-6; cdr3_aa: CASSPSYEQYF
v_call: TRBV30; cdr3_aa: CAWSGQGNAADQPQHF
v_call: TRBV4-1; cdr3_aa: CASSQEGQTQYF
v_call: TRBV10-3; cdr3_aa: CAASPRTTEGNEQFF
v_call: TRBV25-1; cdr3_aa: CASSELAGDVDTQYF
v_call: TRBV15; cdr3_aa: CATSGDPGRVAGNTIYF
v_call: TRBV19; cdr3_aa: CASTPAGGFDGNTIYF
v_call: TRBV29-1; cdr3_aa: CSVELGAGSGYTF
v_call: TRBV5-1; cdr3_aa: CASSLDRAGAGNTIYF
v_call: TRBV28; cdr3_aa: CASSLRTPVETQYF
v_call: TRBV7-6; cdr3_aa: CASSFKAGVDEQYF
v_call: TRBV29-1; cdr3_aa: CSVGSWADTQYF
v_call: TRBV19; cdr3_aa: CASSPLGTDFRGYTF
v_call: TRBV27; cdr3_aa: CASSLGLASYEQYF
v_call: TRBV6-1; cdr3_aa: CASGVGLGREKLFF